The sequence of this T cell receptor beta chain was determined in a study of T cells in Graves' hyperthyroidism and ophthalmopathy. Study overall: Upon initial diagnosis and before any treatment, peripheral blood was collected.

The study enrolled patients aged 18 to 65 with newly diagnosed hyperthyroidism of under 2 months' duration. The CDR3 runs to 16 residues. V lost 4 bases and J lost 0; bases outside the gene matches: 6. The germline V gene encodes CDR1 LGHDT and CDR2 YNNKEL (reference sequence). Regions amplified from RNA transcripts were the TCR beta CDR3 regions. HTBI primers were the set used in a first-round RT-PCR of the TCR CDR3. TCRdb itself ran the multiplex PCR reads through MiXCR, one entry per CDR3 protein. Of more than 450,000 distinct CDR3 sequences listed, around 15% are singletons. This clonotype was seen many times. Its antigen remains unknown. Points from the study as a whole: The model predicted ophthalmopathy a median around 6 months before onset.

The sample was blood. This TCR derives from a woman in her 40s with Graves' hyperthyroidism. The V gene is TRBV3-1, the J gene TRBJ1-3, with TRBD1 matching over 7 bases. CDR3 sequence: CASSPGTASSGNTIYF. Here the CDR3 DNA reads TGTGCCAGCAGCCCCGGGACAGCTTCCTCTGGAAACACCATATATTTT.